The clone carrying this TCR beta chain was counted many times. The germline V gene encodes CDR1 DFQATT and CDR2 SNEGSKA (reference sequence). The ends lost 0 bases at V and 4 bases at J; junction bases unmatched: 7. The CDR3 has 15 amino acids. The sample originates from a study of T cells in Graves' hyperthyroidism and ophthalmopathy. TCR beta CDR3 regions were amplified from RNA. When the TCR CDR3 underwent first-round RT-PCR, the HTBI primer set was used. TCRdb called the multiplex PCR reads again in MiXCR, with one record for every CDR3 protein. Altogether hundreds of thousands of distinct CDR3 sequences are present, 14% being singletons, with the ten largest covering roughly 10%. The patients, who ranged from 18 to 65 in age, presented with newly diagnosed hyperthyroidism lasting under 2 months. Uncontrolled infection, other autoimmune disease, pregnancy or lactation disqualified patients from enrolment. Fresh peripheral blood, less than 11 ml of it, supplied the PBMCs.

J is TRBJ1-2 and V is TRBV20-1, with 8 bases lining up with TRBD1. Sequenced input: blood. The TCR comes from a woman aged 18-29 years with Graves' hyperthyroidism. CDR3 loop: CSAREGTGPFYGYTF. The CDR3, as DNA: TGCAGTGCTAGAGAAGGGACAGGCCCGTTCTATGGCTACACCTTC.